This T cell receptor (beta chain) comes out of a study of CXCR3-negative and CXCR3-positive naive CD8 T cells. The libraries of TRB cDNA were prepared using 5' RACE with UMI labels. TCRdb re-called the 5' RACE reads; every CDR3 protein appears as one record, without DNA. The sample totals about 130,000 distinct CDR3 sequences. Germline assignment: CDR1 SGHDN and CDR2 FVKESK. This CDR3 is 15 amino acids long. As for this clonotype: As yet, its antigen is unknown.

General observations from the study: CXCR3-negative naive cells had less hydrophobic TRB CDR3s than did CXCR3-positive naive cells.

This clonotype originated in a human donor in good health. Some clones in this sample may be carry-over from other donors' samples. The sequencing input was naive CXCR3- CD8+ T cells from blood. This sample's subset: CD45RO-CCR7+CD27+CD95- naive CD8+ T cells lacking CXCR3 (TNR3-). The chain combines TRBV14 with TRBJ2-3; no DNA is available, so the TRBD2 call from TCRdb remains unchecked. The CDR3: CASSSTTSPTDTQYF.